A single sample gave rise to the 4 T cell receptor beta chains below, sequenced in a study of blood T cell repertoires in COVID-19. Measured with immunoSEQ multiplex PCR; TCRdb has only the in-frame clones, and not every one. The data contain 310,000 or so clones, 65% to 90% of them singletons. Sequenced sample: PBMCs or T cells enriched from blood (not recorded which). Receptors were obtained from a young woman who had recovered from COVID-19.

The V gene is TRBV27, the J gene TRBJ2-7; 12 bases map to TRBD2. Germline CDR1 reads MNHEY; CDR2 reads SMNVEV (reference sequence). There are 15 residues in the CDR3. V was pared by 6 bases and J by 5 bases, with 8 bases of the junction left unmatched. CDR3 nucleotide sequence: TGTGCCAGCAGCCCCAGGACTAGCGGGACAGACGAGCAGTACTTC. It encodes CASSPRTSGTDEQYF.

In its sample, this clone was seen a few times. The missing conserved phenylalanine or tryptophan at the end of this CDR3 makes a read error likely. It is unclear where the CDR3 begins or ends on the DNA, so no DNA is shown, and the CDR3 is as TCRdb lists it. The chain carries TRBV21-1 and TRBJ1-1; TRBD1 is the table's D call and was not checked against the DNA. TRBV21-1 is described as a pseudogene. The CDR3 extends over 10 residues, inclusive of both ends. This CDR3 reads CASSKQGRAN.

The chain combines TRBV27 with TRBJ2-7, with D tentatively TRBD2 (7 bases). CDR3 length: 15 amino acids. Trimming shortened V by 0 bases and J by 6 bases, and 15 bases separated the two germline ends. CDR1 is MNHEY, CDR2 SMNVEV, per germline (reference sequence). The CDR3 loop is CASSLSGGGPREQYF. In DNA form, the CDR3 reads TGTGCCAGCAGTTTATCCGGCGGGGGCCCCCGCGAGCAGTACTTC.

This sequence joins TRBV20-1 and TRBJ2-1; 13 bases match TRBD2. CDR1 is DFQATT and CDR2 is SNEGSKA in the germline V gene (reference sequence). V lost 3 bases to trimming and J lost 1 base; unmatched junction nucleotides: 6. This CDR3 has 17 amino acids. The CDR3 protein is CSASTSGGARSYNEQFF. The CDR3 coding sequence is TGCAGTGCTAGTACTAGCGGGGGGGCGAGGTCCTACAATGAGCAGTTCTTC.